The entry below describes one T cell receptor (beta chain). This specimen belongs to a study of shared clonotypes between healthy human individuals. Adult donors, all healthy and HIV-negative, had no recent acute infections or vaccinations. The CDR3 is 14 amino acids. V dropped 4 bases and J dropped 6 bases, with 15 bases sitting between them. CDR1 MGHRA and CDR2 YSYEKL come from the germline V gene. For every subset, genomic DNA was evenly distributed across several immunoSEQ plates. Unsorted PBMC DNA was sequenced on ten immunoSEQ deep assay plates. TCRdb's copy holds only in-frame clones and misses some; the assay was immunoSEQ multiplex PCR. The table shows around 480,000 clones, with around 79% occurring only once.

The sequence came from a middle-aged woman in good health. Some clones in this sample may be carry-over from other donors' samples. The chain uses TRBV4-1 and TRBJ1-1, with D possibly being TRBD1 (6 bases). Specimen: PBMCs. This chain's CDR3 is CASSLLVAGAEAFF. CDR3 coding DNA: TGCGCCAGCAGCCTTCTTGTCGCAGGGGCTGAAGCTTTCTTT.